This is a list of T cell receptor beta chains from one sample in a study of OX40 agonist ivuxolimab in advanced cancers. Profiled with immunoSEQ multiplex PCR; TCRdb holds only in-frame clones, not every one. The data hold approximately 62,000 clones, with around 90% observed a single time. Source: CD4+ or CD8+ T cells sorted from blood, taken in a trial of the OX40 agonist ivuxolimab. These receptors were obtained from an adult with an advanced solid tumor such as melanoma, head and neck, liver or kidney cancer. CDR3s include the opening cysteine and the closing phenylalanine or tryptophan. The order of the fields is clone size, J gene, V gene, D gene, CDR3 protein, CDR3 DNA. A D gene is named only where the DNA matches it firmly. Part of the rows lack a size; the others show once, few, many or a class for expanded clones.

clone size: NA
J gene: TRBJ2-3
V gene: TRBV18
D gene: NA
CDR3 protein: CASSMVTDTQYF
CDR3 DNA: TGTGCCAGCTCCATGGTCACAGATACGCAGTATTTT

clone size: NA
J gene: TRBJ2-3
V gene: TRBV6-1
D gene: NA
CDR3 protein: CASRGMGGPTDTQYF
CDR3 DNA: TGTGCCAGCAGGGGGATGGGAGGCCCCACAGATACGCAGTATTTT

clone size: NA
J gene: TRBJ2-7
V gene: TRBV28
D gene: NA
CDR3 protein: CASNGQGYEQYF
CDR3 DNA: TGTGCCAGCAACGGTCAGGGCTACGAGCAGTACTTC

clone size: NA
J gene: TRBJ2-1
V gene: TRBV7-6
D gene: NA
CDR3 protein: CASSPGVFVLSYNEQFF
CDR3 DNA: TGTGCCAGCAGCCCCGGGGTATTTGTTCTCTCCTACAATGAGCAGTTCTTC

clone size: NA
J gene: TRBJ2-2
V gene: TRBV27
D gene: TRBD1
CDR3 protein: CASSLQGVGGELFF
CDR3 DNA: TGTGCCAGCAGTTTGCAGGGGGTAGGCGGGGAGCTGTTTTTT

clone size: NA
J gene: TRBJ1-1
V gene: TRBV6-5
D gene: NA
CDR3 protein: CASRRDTEAFF
CDR3 DNA: TGTGCCAGCCGGAGGGACACTGAAGCTTTCTTT

clone size: NA
J gene: TRBJ2-3
V gene: TRBV18
D gene: NA
CDR3 protein: CASSPLPGDYTDTQYF
CDR3 DNA: TGTGCCAGCTCACCGTTACCAGGGGACTACACAGATACGCAGTATTTT

clone size: NA
J gene: TRBJ2-3
V gene: TRBV5-1
D gene: TRBD2
CDR3 protein: CASSQGLGEGTQYF
CDR3 DNA: TGCGCCAGCAGCCAGGGACTAGGGGAGGGTACGCAGTATTTT

clone size: NA
J gene: TRBJ2-7
V gene: TRBV10-3
D gene: TRBD2
CDR3 protein: CAIRVSGSPEQYF
CDR3 DNA: TGTGCCATCAGGGTTAGCGGGAGCCCAGAGCAGTACTTC

clone size: NA
J gene: TRBJ1-2
V gene: TRBV6-1
D gene: NA
CDR3 protein: CASSERNSLPGYTF
CDR3 DNA: TGTGCCAGCAGTGAACGAAACTCTTTGCCTGGCTACACCTTC

clone size: NA
J gene: TRBJ2-7
V gene: TRBV6-5
D gene: NA
CDR3 protein: CASSYSRGRNYEQYF
CDR3 DNA: TGTGCCAGCAGTTACTCGCGGGGACGGAACTACGAGCAGTACTTC

clone size: NA
J gene: TRBJ2-1
V gene: TRBV7-2
D gene: NA
CDR3 protein: CASSPGTYNEQFF
CDR3 DNA: TGTGCCAGCAGCCCAGGGACTTACAATGAGCAGTTCTTC

clone size: NA
J gene: TRBJ1-1
V gene: TRBV5-4
D gene: NA
CDR3 protein: CASSLSPMNTEAFF
CDR3 DNA: TGTGCCAGCAGCTTGTCCCCGATGAACACTGAAGCTTTCTTT

clone size: NA
J gene: TRBJ2-3
V gene: TRBV5-1
D gene: NA
CDR3 protein: CASSLVVGADTQYF
CDR3 DNA: TGCGCCAGCAGCTTGGTGGTAGGGGCGGATACGCAGTATTTT

clone size: NA
J gene: TRBJ2-7
V gene: TRBV7-6
D gene: NA
CDR3 protein: CASSLYPTASYEQYF
CDR3 DNA: TGTGCCAGCAGCTTATATCCGACAGCATCCTACGAGCAGTACTTC

clone size: NA
J gene: TRBJ2-5
V gene: TRBV29-1
D gene: TRBD2
CDR3 protein: CSVSDPRGGGETQYF
CDR3 DNA: TGCAGCGTCTCGGACCCTCGCGGGGGTGGGGAGACCCAGTACTTC

clone size: few
J gene: TRBJ2-7
V gene: TRBV5-1
D gene: TRBD2
CDR3 protein: CASSSSGDKTYEQYF
CDR3 DNA: TGCGCCAGCAGCTCTAGCGGGGACAAAACCTACGAGCAGTACTTC

clone size: NA
J gene: TRBJ1-6
V gene: TRBV28
D gene: NA
CDR3 protein: CASSRLQGTSPLHF
CDR3 DNA: TGTGCCAGCAGCCGACTCCAGGGGACTTCACCCCTCCACTTT

clone size: once
J gene: TRBJ2-7
V gene: TRBV18
D gene: TRBD2
CDR3 protein: CASSPVLAGETYF
CDR3 DNA: TGTGCCAGCTCACCTGTCCTAGCGGGAGAAACGTACTTC

clone size: NA
J gene: TRBJ2-1
V gene: TRBV29-1
D gene: NA
CDR3 protein: CSGGHQGHNEQFF
CDR3 DNA: TGCAGCGGGGGACACCAGGGACACAATGAGCAGTTCTTC

clone size: NA
J gene: TRBJ2-2
V gene: TRBV27
D gene: NA
CDR3 protein: CASKNLGAHTGELFF
CDR3 DNA: TGTGCCAGCAAAAACCTAGGGGCCCACACCGGGGAGCTGTTTTTT

clone size: NA
J gene: TRBJ1-2
V gene: TRBV6-5
D gene: NA
CDR3 protein: CASSYYRLANYGYTF
CDR3 DNA: TGTGCCAGCAGTTACTACAGGTTAGCTAACTATGGCTACACCTTC

clone size: NA
J gene: TRBJ1-1
V gene: TRBV19
D gene: NA
CDR3 protein: CASTERGASNTEAFF
CDR3 DNA: TGTGCCAGTACTGAGAGGGGGGCTTCGAACACTGAAGCTTTCTTT

clone size: few
J gene: TRBJ2-3
V gene: TRBV5-5
D gene: TRBD1
CDR3 protein: CASSIDRVDTDTQYF
CDR3 DNA: TGTGCCAGCAGCATTGACAGGGTAGACACAGATACGCAGTATTTT

clone size: once
J gene: TRBJ2-2
V gene: TRBV7-2
D gene: NA
CDR3 protein: CASSALGELFF
CDR3 DNA: TGTGCCAGCAGCGCACTCGGGGAGCTGTTTTTT

clone size: NA
J gene: TRBJ2-3
V gene: TRBV19
D gene: TRBD1
CDR3 protein: CASSIMQGETDTQYF
CDR3 DNA: TGTGCCAGTAGTATTATGCAGGGGGAGACAGATACGCAGTATTTT

clone size: NA
J gene: TRBJ1-1
V gene: TRBV7-2
D gene: TRBD1
CDR3 protein: CASSAGTGPNTEAFF
CDR3 DNA: TGTGCCAGCAGCGCGGGGACAGGCCCGAACACTGAAGCTTTCTTT

clone size: NA
J gene: TRBJ2-5
V gene: TRBV5-1
D gene: NA
CDR3 protein: CASSLDQETQYF
CDR3 DNA: TGCGCCAGCAGCTTGGACCAAGAGACCCAGTACTTC

clone size: NA
J gene: TRBJ2-3
V gene: TRBV6-4
D gene: TRBD1
CDR3 protein: CASSVGQATDTQYF
CDR3 DNA: TGTGCCAGCAGTGTGGGACAGGCCACAGATACGCAGTATTTT

clone size: NA
J gene: TRBJ1-4
V gene: TRBV7-9
D gene: TRBD1
CDR3 protein: CASSSDRGGEKLFF
CDR3 DNA: TGTGCCAGCAGCTCGGACAGGGGGGGTGAAAAACTGTTTTTT

clone size: NA
J gene: TRBJ2-5
V gene: TRBV11-2
D gene: TRBD2
CDR3 protein: CASSLGTSAKETQYF
CDR3 DNA: TGTGCCAGCAGCTTAGGGACTAGCGCAAAAGAGACCCAGTACTTC

clone size: NA
J gene: TRBJ2-2
V gene: TRBV19
D gene: NA
CDR3 protein: CASLDVWGTRGRELFF
CDR3 DNA: TGTGCCAGTTTAGACGTGTGGGGGACCCGGGGCCGGGAGCTGTTTTTT

clone size: once
J gene: TRBJ1-1
V gene: TRBV10-2
D gene: NA
CDR3 protein: CASNTQPLNTEAFF
CDR3 DNA: TGCGCCAGCAATACACAGCCACTGAACACTGAAGCTTTCTTT

clone size: NA
J gene: TRBJ2-1
V gene: TRBV4-2
D gene: NA
CDR3 protein: CASSQELDPSLGEQFF
CDR3 DNA: TGTGCCAGCAGCCAAGAGCTAGACCCCAGTCTGGGTGAGCAGTTCTTC

clone size: NA
J gene: TRBJ1-2
V gene: TRBV15
D gene: NA
CDR3 protein: CATKSGVTNYGYTF
CDR3 DNA: TGTGCCACCAAATCAGGGGTCACCAACTATGGCTACACCTTC

clone size: NA
J gene: TRBJ2-2
V gene: TRBV19
D gene: NA
CDR3 protein: CASSMVVDSANTGELFF
CDR3 DNA: TGTGCCAGTAGTATGGTGGTGGACAGCGCGAACACCGGGGAGCTGTTTTTT

clone size: NA
J gene: TRBJ1-1
V gene: TRBV7-9
D gene: TRBD1
CDR3 protein: CASSFGQETFF
CDR3 DNA: TGTGCCAGCAGCTTCGGACAGGAAACTTTCTTT

clone size: NA
J gene: TRBJ1-1
V gene: TRBV10-3
D gene: NA
CDR3 protein: CAIHLGPGGTEAFF
CDR3 DNA: TGTGCCATCCACCTCGGCCCCGGGGGCACTGAAGCTTTCTTT

clone size: once
J gene: TRBJ1-4
V gene: TRBV7-2
D gene: NA
CDR3 protein: CASSLYGGTEELFF
CDR3 DNA: TGTGCCAGCAGCTTATACGGGGGAACCGAGGAACTGTTTTTT

clone size: NA
J gene: TRBJ1-2
V gene: TRBV7-9
D gene: NA
CDR3 protein: CASSLRREDGYTF
CDR3 DNA: TGTGCCAGCAGCTTACGCAGGGAAGATGGCTACACCTTC

clone size: NA
J gene: TRBJ2-2
V gene: TRBV6-5
D gene: NA
CDR3 protein: CASSYVRDAGELFF
CDR3 DNA: TGTGCCAGCAGTTACGTCAGGGATGCCGGGGAGCTGTTTTTT

clone size: few
J gene: TRBJ1-1
V gene: TRBV30
D gene: TRBD1
CDR3 protein: CACRNPTGANTEAFF
CDR3 DNA: TGTGCCTGCAGAAACCCGACAGGGGCCAACACTGAAGCTTTCTTT

clone size: NA
J gene: TRBJ2-2
V gene: TRBV10-3
D gene: NA
CDR3 protein: CASGGLNTGELFF
CDR3 DNA: TGTGCCTCTGGGGGGCTTAACACCGGGGAGCTGTTTTTT

clone size: NA
J gene: TRBJ2-1
V gene: TRBV28
D gene: TRBD2
CDR3 protein: CASSFSGGPYNEQFF
CDR3 DNA: TGTGCCAGCAGTTTTTCGGGGGGGCCCTACAATGAGCAGTTCTTC

clone size: NA
J gene: TRBJ2-7
V gene: TRBV14
D gene: NA
CDR3 protein: CASSHAYEQYF
CDR3 DNA: TGTGCCAGCAGCCATGCCTACGAGCAGTACTTC

clone size: NA
J gene: TRBJ1-5
V gene: TRBV28
D gene: NA
CDR3 protein: CASSQGKEPQHF
CDR3 DNA: TGTGCCAGCAGTCAGGGGAAGGAGCCCCAGCATTTT

clone size: NA
J gene: TRBJ1-4
V gene: TRBV28
D gene: TRBD1
CDR3 protein: CASSPRTGYIEKLFF
CDR3 DNA: TGTGCCAGCAGTCCTAGGACAGGGTACATCGAAAAACTGTTTTTT

clone size: NA
J gene: TRBJ1-2
V gene: TRBV28
D gene: NA
CDR3 protein: CASRWGGSQGYGYTF
CDR3 DNA: TGTGCCAGCCGCTGGGGGGGTTCTCAGGGCTATGGCTACACCTTC

clone size: NA
J gene: TRBJ2-1
V gene: TRBV7-2
D gene: TRBD1
CDR3 protein: CASSRRRTGGISRVNEQFF
CDR3 DNA: TGTGCCAGCAGCCGAAGGCGGACAGGGGGAATCTCTCGGGTCAATGAGCAGTTCTTC

clone size: NA
J gene: TRBJ1-2
V gene: TRBV9
D gene: NA
CDR3 protein: CASSADLGASSYGYTF
CDR3 DNA: TGTGCCAGCAGCGCTGATCTTGGGGCGTCTTCGTATGGCTACACCTTC

clone size: NA
J gene: TRBJ2-3
V gene: TRBV7-9
D gene: NA
CDR3 protein: CASRKGVSAPTQYF
CDR3 DNA: TGTGCCAGCAGAAAGGGTGTATCAGCCCCTACGCAGTATTTT

clone size: NA
J gene: TRBJ1-1
V gene: TRBV13
D gene: TRBD1
CDR3 protein: CASSFEPGQLNTEAFF
CDR3 DNA: TGTGCCAGCAGCTTCGAACCGGGACAGTTGAACACTGAAGCTTTCTTT

clone size: NA
J gene: TRBJ2-7
V gene: TRBV6-1
D gene: NA
CDR3 protein: CASKSGNGYEQYF
CDR3 DNA: TGTGCCAGCAAATCAGGGAACGGCTACGAGCAGTACTTC